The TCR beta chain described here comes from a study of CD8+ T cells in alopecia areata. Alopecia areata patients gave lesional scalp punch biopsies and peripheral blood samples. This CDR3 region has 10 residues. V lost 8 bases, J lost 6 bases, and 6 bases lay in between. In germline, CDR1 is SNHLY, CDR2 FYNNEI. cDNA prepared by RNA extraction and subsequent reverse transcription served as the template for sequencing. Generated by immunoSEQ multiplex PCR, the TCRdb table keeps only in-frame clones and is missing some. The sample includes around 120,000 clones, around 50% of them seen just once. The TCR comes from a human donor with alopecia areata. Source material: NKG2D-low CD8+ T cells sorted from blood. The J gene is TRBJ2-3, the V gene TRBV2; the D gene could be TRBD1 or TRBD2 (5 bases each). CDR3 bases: TGTGCCAGCGAGGGGGATACGCAGTATTTT. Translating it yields CASEGDTQYF.